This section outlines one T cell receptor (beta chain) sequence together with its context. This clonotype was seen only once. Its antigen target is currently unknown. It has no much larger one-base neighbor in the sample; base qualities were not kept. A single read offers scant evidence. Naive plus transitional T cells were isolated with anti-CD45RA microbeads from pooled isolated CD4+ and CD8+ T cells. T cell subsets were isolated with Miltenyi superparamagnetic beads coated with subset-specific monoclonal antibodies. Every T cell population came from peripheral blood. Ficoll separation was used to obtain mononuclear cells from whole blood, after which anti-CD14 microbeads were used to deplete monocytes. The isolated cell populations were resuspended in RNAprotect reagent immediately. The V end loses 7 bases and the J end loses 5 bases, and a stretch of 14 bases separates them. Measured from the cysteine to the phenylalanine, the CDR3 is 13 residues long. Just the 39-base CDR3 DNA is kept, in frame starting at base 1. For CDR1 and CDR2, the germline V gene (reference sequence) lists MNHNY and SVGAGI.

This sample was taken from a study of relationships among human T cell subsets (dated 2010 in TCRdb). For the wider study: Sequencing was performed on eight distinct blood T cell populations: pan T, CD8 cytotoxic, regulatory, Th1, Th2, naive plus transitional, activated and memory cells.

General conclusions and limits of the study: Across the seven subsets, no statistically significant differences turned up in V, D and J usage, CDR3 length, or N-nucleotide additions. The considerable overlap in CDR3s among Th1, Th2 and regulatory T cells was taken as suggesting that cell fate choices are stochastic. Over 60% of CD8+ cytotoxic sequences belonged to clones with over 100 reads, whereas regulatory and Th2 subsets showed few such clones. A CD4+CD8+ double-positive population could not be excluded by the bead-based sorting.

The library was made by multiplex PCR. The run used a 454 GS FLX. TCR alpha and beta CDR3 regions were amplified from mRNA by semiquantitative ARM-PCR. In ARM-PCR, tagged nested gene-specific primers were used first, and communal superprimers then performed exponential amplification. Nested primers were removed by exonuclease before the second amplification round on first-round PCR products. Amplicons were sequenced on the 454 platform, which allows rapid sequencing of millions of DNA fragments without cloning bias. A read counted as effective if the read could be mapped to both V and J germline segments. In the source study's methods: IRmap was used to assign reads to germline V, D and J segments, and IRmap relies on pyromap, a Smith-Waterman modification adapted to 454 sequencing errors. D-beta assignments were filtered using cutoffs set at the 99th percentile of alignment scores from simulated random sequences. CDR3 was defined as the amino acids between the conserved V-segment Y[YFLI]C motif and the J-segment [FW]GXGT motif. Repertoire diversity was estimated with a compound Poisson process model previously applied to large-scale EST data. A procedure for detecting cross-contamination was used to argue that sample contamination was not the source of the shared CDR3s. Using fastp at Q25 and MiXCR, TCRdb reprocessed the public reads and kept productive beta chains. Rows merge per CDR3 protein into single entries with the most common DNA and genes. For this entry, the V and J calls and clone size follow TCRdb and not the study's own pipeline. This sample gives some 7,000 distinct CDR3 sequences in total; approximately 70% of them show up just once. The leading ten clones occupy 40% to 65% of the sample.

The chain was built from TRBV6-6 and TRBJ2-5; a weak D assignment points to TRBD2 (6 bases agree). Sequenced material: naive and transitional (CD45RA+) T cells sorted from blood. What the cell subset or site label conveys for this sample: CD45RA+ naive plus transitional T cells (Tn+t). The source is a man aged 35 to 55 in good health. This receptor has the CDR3 CASTFSGTETQYF. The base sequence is TGTGCCAGCACCTTTAGCGGAACGGAGACCCAGTACTTC.